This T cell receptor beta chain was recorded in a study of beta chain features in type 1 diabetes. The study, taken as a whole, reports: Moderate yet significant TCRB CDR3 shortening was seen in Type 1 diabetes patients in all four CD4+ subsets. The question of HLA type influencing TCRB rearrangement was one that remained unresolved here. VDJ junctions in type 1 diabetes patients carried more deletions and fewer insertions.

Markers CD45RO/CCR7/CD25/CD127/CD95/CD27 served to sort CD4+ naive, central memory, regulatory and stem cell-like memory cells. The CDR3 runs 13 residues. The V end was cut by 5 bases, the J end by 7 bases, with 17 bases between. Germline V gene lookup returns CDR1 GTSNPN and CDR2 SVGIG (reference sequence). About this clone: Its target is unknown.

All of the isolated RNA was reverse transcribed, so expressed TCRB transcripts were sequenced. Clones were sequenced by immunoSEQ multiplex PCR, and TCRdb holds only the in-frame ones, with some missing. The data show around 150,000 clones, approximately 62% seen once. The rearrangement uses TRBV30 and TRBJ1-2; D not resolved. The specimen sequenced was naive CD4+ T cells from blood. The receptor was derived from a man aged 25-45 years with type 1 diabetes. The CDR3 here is CAWRHVKVRGYTF. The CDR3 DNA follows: TGTGCCTGGCGACATGTCAAGGTTCGTGGCTACACCTTC.